This T cell receptor (beta chain) came from a study of CD8 T cells in ankylosing spondylitis (dated by TCRdb to about 2017). Describing the broader study: T cell receptor beta repertoires were profiled in healthy donors and ankylosing spondylitis patients so that disease-linked TCR variants could be found. The full study cohort was made up of over 20 ankylosing spondylitis patients and 95 to 130 healthy donors. Peripheral blood was sampled, and synovial fluid was also collected from ankylosing spondylitis patients.

Relative to germline, V is 5 bases shorter and J is 3 bases shorter, with 11 bases between their ends. From a lookup of the germline V gene (reference sequence), CDR1 and CDR2 are DFQATT and SNEGSKA. The CDR3 starts with the cysteine, ends with the phenylalanine, and has 13 residues. The DNA shown is the 39-base CDR3, in frame from base 1. For this clonotype: The specificity of this receptor is unknown. This could be a read error, since a much larger clone is one nucleotide away.

Sequencing was carried out with an Illumina HiSeq 2500. TCR beta libraries were prepared by quantitative 5'-RACE with molecular barcodes. The study's own analysis went as follows. A new computational method, built on a probabilistic model of VDJ rearrangement, was used to identify disease-linked TCR variants. In-frame beta chains were kept once TCRdb had trimmed the public reads at Q25 with fastp and called clones with MiXCR. Here each entry gathers all rows of one CDR3 protein and keeps the most common genes and DNA. It is TCRdb's table, rather than the study itself, that gives the V and J calls and clone size. This sample has roughly 130,000 distinct CDR3 sequences in its table, and 9.3% of those were observed once. Of the sample, 3% to 4% is held by the ten largest clones. The paper's findings and limits, for the study overall: The disease-linked clones showed a CD8+ phenotype and occurred at relatively low frequencies in peripheral blood. Some of the motif variants had been reported before in the synovial fluid and blood of reactive arthritis patients, a finding that suggests common disease-initiation mechanisms. Significant enrichment of the disease-linked clones was reported in matched synovial fluid samples from ankylosing spondylitis patients. A TCR beta motif made up of several highly homologous amino acid variants appeared to be characteristic of blood from ankylosing spondylitis patients.

This receptor was identified in a male donor with ankylosing spondylitis or in good health (not recorded which). The rearrangement combines TRBV20-1 with TRBJ2-1; a tentative D match to TRBD2 spans 5 bases. Sequencing used blood, either unsorted or a sorted T cell fraction (not recorded which). The DNA reads TGCAGTGCTGCAATCGGGGACTACAATGAGCAGTTCTTC. It codes for CSAAIGDYNEQFF.